The 18 T cell receptor beta chains below were found in one sample sequenced in a study of T cell responses to AZD1222 COVID-19 vaccine. The method was immunoSEQ multiplex PCR; TCRdb's version includes in-frame clones alone and lacks a portion of them. The repertoire holds 80,000 to 100,000 clones, more than 70% seen once, with roughly 13% in the top ten. The specimen comprised peripheral blood, sampled on day 0 of AZD1222 vaccination. These TCRs come from an adult in good health.

The chain combines TRBV6-5 with TRBJ1-1, with D unclear. Trimming took off 2 bases at V and 0 bases at J, with 13 bases between the two ends. The CDR3 totals 16 residues. CDR1 is MNHEY and CDR2 is SVGAGI in the germline V gene. The CDR3 DNA is TGTGCCAGCAGTTACGCGACCGCAAACATGAACACTGAAGCTTTCTTT. This translates into CASSYATANMNTEAFF.

The chain employs TRBV19 and TRBJ2-3; 9 bases line up with TRBD2. After removal of 1 base from V and 3 bases from J, the junction contained 8 bases not matched to a gene. The CDR3 has 17 amino acids. Germline lookup yields CDR1 LNHDA and CDR2 SQIVND (reference sequence). DNA for the CDR3: TGTGCCAGTAGTATAGGGCCGAGGCTAGCGGGGACAGATACGCAGTATTTT. Translation gives CASSIGPRLAGTDTQYF.

The gene calls are TRBV24-1 and TRBJ1-5; D might be TRBD1 (5 bases). CDR3 length: 18 amino acids. V was trimmed by 1 base and J by 9 bases, leaving 24 bases between them. The germline V gene has CDR1 KGHDR and CDR2 SFDVKD. This CDR3 reads CATSDLKVGQGLSGPQHF. DNA for the CDR3: TGTGCCACCAGTGATTTAAAGGTCGGGCAGGGCCTGTCGGGGCCCCAGCATTTT.

The J gene is TRBJ1-2, the V gene TRBV12-3 or TRBV12-4, with TRBD1 as a possible D gene (5 bases). The V gene lost 5 bases and the J gene lost 8 bases, with 15 bases spanning the gap. This CDR3 is built from 13 residues. The CDR3 reads CASSIGMGGGYTF. The CDR3 DNA sequence: TGTGCCAGCAGTATAGGGATGGGGGGAGGCTACACCTTC.

The V gene is TRBV7-3, the J gene TRBJ1-1; TRBD1 is a possible D gene (6 bases). Trimming shortened V by 0 bases and J by 11 bases, and 13 bases separated the two germline ends. This CDR3 region has 13 residues. Germline V CDR1 and CDR2: SGHTA, FQGTGA. CDR3 coding DNA: TGTGCCAGCAGCTTAACAGGACAGTCTGGGGCTTTCTTT. Amino acid sequence: CASSLTGQSGAFF.

The gene calls are TRBV5-1 and TRBJ2-5; D might be TRBD1 (6 bases). This CDR3 is 14 amino acids long. Germline loops: CDR1 SGHRS, CDR2 YFSETQ. The ends were cut back, 5 bases at V and 2 bases at J, with 13 bases in the middle. The CDR3 here is CASSLLGGQETQYF. DNA for the CDR3: TGCGCCAGCAGTCTACTAGGGGGACAAGAGACCCAGTACTTC.

The V gene is TRBV5-5, the J gene TRBJ2-7; D gene unclear. The germline CDR1 and CDR2 sequences are SGHKS and YYEKEE (reference sequence). This CDR3 contains 14 residues. The V end was cut by 1 base, the J end by 6 bases, with 14 bases between. The CDR3 region has the DNA TGTGCCAGCAGCTTGAGTCTAAAAACGGCCGAGCAGTACTTC. It yields the protein CASSLSLKTAEQYF.

This clone appeared a few times. The chain is built from TRBV3-1 (or the pseudogene TRBV3-2) and TRBJ1-5; D is undetermined. CDR1 and CDR2 from the germline V gene are LGHDT and YNNKEL (reference sequence). This CDR3 contains 13 residues. The ends were cut back, 1 base at V and 10 bases at J, with 11 bases in the middle. CDR3 region: CASSQGIISPQHF. The CDR3 DNA is TGTGCCAGCAGCCAAGGGATAATCAGCCCCCAGCATTTT.

The V call is TRBV6-5, the J call TRBJ1-4, with 7 nucleotides matching TRBD1. V trimming: 2 bases; J trimming: 10 bases; junction bases outside the gene matches: 7. CDR3 length: 14 residues. Germline V gene lookup returns CDR1 MNHEY and CDR2 SVGAGI. CDR3 sequence: CASSYGGGKGKLFF. The CDR3 DNA reads as TGTGCCAGCAGTTACGGAGGGGGCAAAGGAAAACTGTTTTTT.

This sequence joins TRBV5-8 and TRBJ2-3; possibly TRBD2 for D (6 bases). This CDR3 spans 15 amino acids. The germline CDR1 and CDR2 sequences are SGHTS and YDEGEE. Trimming pared 2 bases from V and 3 bases from J, leaving 13 bases between. The CDR3 DNA follows: TGTGCCAGCAGCTTTCGGGGGATGGGAACAGATACGCAGTATTTT. This translates into CASSFRGMGTDTQYF.

The chain links TRBV28 to TRBJ2-2; 10 nucleotides align to TRBD2. The J segment lost 9 bases and the V segment lost 3 bases, leaving 7 bases of the junction unmatched. The CDR3 length is 15 residues. Germline CDR1 MDHEN, CDR2 SYDVKM. The CDR3 protein is CASSLTAGGPRELFF. The DNA of the CDR3 is TGTGCCAGCAGTTTGACAGCGGGGGGGCCCCGGGAGCTGTTTTTT.

This chain joins TRBV5-1 and TRBJ2-1, with 7 nucleotides matching TRBD2. V trimming: 2 bases; J trimming: 5 bases; junction bases outside the gene matches: 4. CDR1 and CDR2 (germline): SGHRS, YFSETQ. The CDR3 is 14 amino acids. In DNA form, the CDR3 reads TGCGCCAGCAGCTTCCAGCGGGATAACAATGAGCAGTTCTTC. It yields the protein CASSFQRDNNEQFF.

This clone was seen a handful of times. The V gene is TRBV11-2, the J gene TRBJ1-2; unclear D gene. Germline V gives CDR1 SGHAT, CDR2 FQNNGV. Trimming took off 5 bases at V and 5 bases at J, with 9 bases between the two ends. CDR3 size: 12 residues. CDR3: CASSHTAYGYTF. CDR3 DNA: TGTGCCAGCAGCCATACAGCGTATGGCTACACCTTC.

This chain joins TRBV7-9 and TRBJ1-6; tentatively, D is TRBD1 (6 bases). V shed 1 base and J shed 3 bases, with 10 bases lying between them. There are 16 residues in the CDR3. Per the germline V gene, CDR1 is SEHNR and CDR2 is FQNEAQ (reference sequence). The CDR3 loop is CASSLGTGLYNSPLHF. CDR3 nucleotides: TGTGCCAGCAGCTTAGGAACAGGGCTCTATAATTCACCCCTCCACTTT.

The rearrangement joins TRBV5-6 to TRBJ2-7, with unresolved D. This CDR3 has 11 amino acids. Germline V lookup: CDR1 SGHDT, CDR2 YYEEEE. V lost 4 bases and J lost 4, with 6 bases in between. CDR3 protein: CASSGDYEQYF. DNA for the CDR3: TGTGCCAGCAGCGGCGATTACGAGCAGTACTTC. The variable domain in full, completed from reference TRBV5-6 and TRBJ2-7, reads DAGVTQSPTHLIKTRGQQVTLRCSPKSGHDTVSWYQQALGQGPQFIFQYYEEEERQRGNFPDRFSGHQFPNYSSELNVNALLLGDSALYLCASSGDYEQYFGPGTRLTVT.

The chain recombines TRBV29-1 with TRBJ2-1; 7 bases line up with TRBD1. Germline CDR1 and CDR2: SQVTM and ANQGSEA. There are 13 residues in the CDR3. With V trimmed by 7 bases and J by 6 bases, 9 bases remained unmatched. The CDR3 DNA reads as TGCAGCGCAAACAGGGGATCGGTCAATGAGCAGTTCTTC. Translated, it gives CSANRGSVNEQFF.

This chain joins TRBV27 and TRBJ2-7; 10 bases are shared with TRBD1. The germline V gene has CDR1 MNHEY and CDR2 SMNVEV (reference sequence). This CDR3 has 16 amino acids. J gave up 0 bases and V 3 bases, and 5 bases lay outside the gene matches. The chain's CDR3 is CASSLMDRGSSYEQYF. DNA for the CDR3: TGTGCCAGCAGTTTGATGGACAGGGGGAGCTCCTACGAGCAGTACTTC.

This rearrangement joins TRBV30 to TRBJ1-2; D is perhaps TRBD1 (5 bases). This CDR3 region has 12 residues. V was shortened by 3 bases and J by 2 bases, with 7 bases between the two germline ends. Germline V CDR1 and CDR2: GTSNPN, SVGIG (reference sequence). The CDR3 spells CAWRGGNYGYTF. In DNA form, the CDR3 reads TGTGCCTGGAGGGGGGGGAACTATGGCTACACCTTC.